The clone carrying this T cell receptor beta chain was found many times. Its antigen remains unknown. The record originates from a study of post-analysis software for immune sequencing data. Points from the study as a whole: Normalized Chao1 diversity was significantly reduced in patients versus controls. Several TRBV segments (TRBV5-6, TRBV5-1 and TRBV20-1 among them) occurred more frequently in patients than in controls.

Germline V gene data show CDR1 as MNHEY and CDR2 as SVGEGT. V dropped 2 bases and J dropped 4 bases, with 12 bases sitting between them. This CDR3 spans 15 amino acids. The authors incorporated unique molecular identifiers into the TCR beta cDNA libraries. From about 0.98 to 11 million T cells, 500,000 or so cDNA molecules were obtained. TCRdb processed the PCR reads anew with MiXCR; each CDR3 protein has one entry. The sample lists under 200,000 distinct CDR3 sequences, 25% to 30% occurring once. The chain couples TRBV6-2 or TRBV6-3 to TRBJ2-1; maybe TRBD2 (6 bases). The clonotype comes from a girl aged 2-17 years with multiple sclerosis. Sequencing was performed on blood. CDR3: CASSYLASEYNEQFF. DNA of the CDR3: TGTGCCAGCAGTTACCTTGCTAGCGAATACAATGAGCAGTTCTTC.